This T cell receptor beta chain was captured by sequencing in a study of CD8+ T cells in alopecia areata. Whole-study context: Tofacitinib exposure lasted 6 to 18 months, followed by 6 months off drug.

The V end lost 6 bases, the J end lost 4 bases, and 29 bases lay between the germline ends. CDR3 size: 19 residues. Per germline, CDR1 SGHDT and CDR2 YYEEEE. Study outcomes and limitations: Relative to normal scalp, lesional scalp, especially alopecia totalis/universalis, showed higher clonality. It was less clear whether patients shared TCRs than it was in mice, possibly because of HLA.

Comment on this clone: Its antigen is not known.

Sorting of CD4+ and CD8+ T cells was performed on PBMCs. Extracted from the samples, RNA was reverse transcribed into cDNA to serve as the sequencing template. Here immunoSEQ multiplex PCR was the method, and the copy in TCRdb shows in-frame clones only, minus some. The sample includes 220,000 or so clones, about 60% of them seen just once. This receptor was obtained from a human donor with alopecia areata. The sample was CD4+ T cells sorted from blood, taken at week 0. The chain has TRBV5-6 and TRBJ2-1; D possibly corresponds to TRBD2 (5 bases). The CDR3 spells CASIRTGVGSGNRYNEQFF. CDR3 DNA sequence: TGTGCCAGCATCCGAACCGGGGTGGGGTCCGGCAACCGGTACAATGAGCAGTTCTTC.